This T cell receptor beta chain was observed in a study of cytomegalovirus exposure and HLA in healthy donors. The PCR employed 60 Vbeta primers together with 13 Jbeta primers. Using immunoSEQ multiplex PCR, the repertoire was profiled, and TCRdb retains in-frame clones only, with some absent. This table has about 160,000 clones, around 82% appearing once. Sequenced: PBMCs. The receptor comes from a man aged 30-40 years in good health and CMV-seronegative.

The chain's CDR3 is CSATYEQYF. Here the CDR3 DNA reads TGCAGTGCAACTTACGAGCAGTACTTC. The chain recombines TRBV20-1 with TRBJ2-7; D unresolved. Trimming removed 6 bases at V and 4 bases at J, with 4 bases between. Germline V CDR1 and CDR2: DFQATT, SNEGSKA (reference sequence). The length of the CDR3 is 9 residues.